The 5 T cell receptor beta chains reported below all come from one sample, sequenced in a study of cytomegalovirus exposure and HLA in healthy donors. This PCR relied on a set of 60 Vbeta primers and 13 Jbeta primers. Only in-frame clones appear in the TCRdb table, and some are missing; sequencing was by immunoSEQ multiplex PCR. The sample has about 200,000 clones; 82% are singletons. Sequencing was carried out using PBMCs. The receptors derive from a boy aged 2 to 9 in good health and CMV-seronegative.

The CDR3 DNA sequence: TGTGCCAGCAGTCCTGCGGAGGGGTTCTACGAGCAGTACTTC. It specifies CASSPAEGFYEQYF. The V gene is TRBV2, the J gene TRBJ2-7; tentatively, D is TRBD2 (6 bases). The CDR3 runs 14 residues. Trimming pared 5 bases from V and 3 bases from J, leaving 14 bases between. In germline, CDR1 is SNHLY, CDR2 FYNNEI.

The genes are TRBV9 and TRBJ2-2; the match to TRBD2 covers 7 bases. Germline CDR1 is SGDLS and CDR2 is YYNGEE. The CDR3 is 15 residues long. Trimming at V came to 0 bases and at J to 6 bases, leaving 5 bases not matched to a gene. The CDR3 nucleotides are TGTGCCAGCAGCGTAGTGGCTAGCGGAGCCGGGGAGCTGTTTTTT. This codes for CASSVVASGAGELFF.

The chain couples TRBV19 to TRBJ2-6, with a possible D match to TRBD2 (7 bases). Trimming stripped 7 bases from V and 0 bases from J, with 13 bases between. Germline-derived CDR1 and CDR2 are LNHDA and SQIVND (reference sequence). CDR3 length: 16 amino acids. The CDR3, as DNA: TGTGCCAGTAAGGGGGGGGTCATCTCTGGGGCCAACGTCCTGACTTTC. Encoded protein: CASKGGVISGANVLTF.

This clone was seen a single time. The junction differs from germline at one of its ends, possibly a read error. The chain employs TRBV7-2 and TRBJ2-7; 7 nucleotides line up with TRBD1. The CDR3 has 14 amino acids. Germline-derived CDR1 and CDR2 are SGHTA and FQGNSA. CDR3 region: CASSLEGAYYGQYF. The CDR3 DNA is TGTGCCAGCAGCTTAGAGGGGGCCTACTACGGGCAGTACTTC.

In this sample, this clone turned up once. V and J are TRBV7-2 and TRBJ2-7; perhaps TRBD2 as D (5 bases). V shed 5 bases and J shed 0 bases, with 8 bases lying between them. Per the germline V gene, CDR1 is SGHTA and CDR2 is FQGNSA. The CDR3 loop spans 13 amino acids. Here the CDR3 reads CASSRRDSYEQYF. DNA of the CDR3: TGTGCCAGCAGCCGACGGGACTCCTACGAGCAGTACTTC.